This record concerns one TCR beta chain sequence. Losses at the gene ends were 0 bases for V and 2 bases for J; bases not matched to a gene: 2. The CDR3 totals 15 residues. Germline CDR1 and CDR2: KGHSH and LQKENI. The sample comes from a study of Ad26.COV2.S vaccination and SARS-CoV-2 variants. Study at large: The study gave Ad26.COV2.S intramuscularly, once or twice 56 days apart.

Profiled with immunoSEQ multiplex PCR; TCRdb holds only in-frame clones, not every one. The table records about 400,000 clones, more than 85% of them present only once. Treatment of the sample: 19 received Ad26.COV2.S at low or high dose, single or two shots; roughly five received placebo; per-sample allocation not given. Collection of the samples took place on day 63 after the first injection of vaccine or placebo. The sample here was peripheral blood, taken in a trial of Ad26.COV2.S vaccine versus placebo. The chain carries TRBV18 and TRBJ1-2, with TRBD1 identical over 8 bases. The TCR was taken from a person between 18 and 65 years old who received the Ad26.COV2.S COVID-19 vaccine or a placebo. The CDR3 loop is CASSPPDRANYGYTF. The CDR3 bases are TGTGCCAGCTCACCACCGGACAGGGCGAACTATGGCTACACCTTC. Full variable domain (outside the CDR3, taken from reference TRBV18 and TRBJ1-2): NAGVMQNPRHLVRRRGQEARLRCSPMKGHSHVYWYRQLPEEGLKFMVYLQKENIIDESGMPKERFSAEFPKEGPSILRIQQVVRGDSAAYFCASSPPDRANYGYTFGSGTRLTVV.